A selection of T cell receptor beta chains follows, all from one sample in a study of T cell repertoires in cytomegalovirus infection. These TCRs' antigens remain unknown. One entry per CDR3 protein results from TCRdb running MiXCR on the reads. The data show about 770,000 distinct CDR3 sequences, around 29% seen once. Sequencing used cultured CD8+ T cells from PBMCs, obtained from culture after CMV antigen stimulation. The receptor source for this set is a human donor in good health (CMV status not recorded). Some clones in this sample may be carry-over from other donors' samples. CDR3s include the opening cysteine and the closing phenylalanine or tryptophan. Each record gives: CDR3 length, J gene, V gene, D gene, clone size, CDR3 DNA, CDR3 protein. A D gene is named only where the DNA matches it firmly. Size is stated for part of the rows, as once, few or many counts, or as a class when the clone is expanded.

16 TRBJ1-4 TRBV7-9 NA few TGTGCCAGCAGCTCCGAGTACCGGGACTCGGAGGAAAAACTGTTTTTT CASSSEYRDSEEKLFF
15 TRBJ1-4 TRBV27 NA NA TGTGCCAGCAGTCCCTGGACGCCCAGAAATGAAAAACTGTTTTTT CASSPWTPRNEKLFF
17 TRBJ1-2 TRBV9 NA NA TGTGCCAGCAGCGTACAAAGCAGGGGAGGATTCGAAAATGGCTACACCTTC CASSVQSRGGFENGYTF
14 TRBJ2-5 TRBV7-2 NA few TGTGCCAGCAGCTTAAACGTCCCCCCAGAGACCCAGTACTTC CASSLNVPPETQYF
16 TRBJ1-1 TRBV4-2 NA NA TGTGCCAGCAGCCAAACGCCAGGCTTAATGAACACTGAAGCTTTCTTT CASSQTPGLMNTEAFF
18 TRBJ1-6 TRBV20-1 NA NA TGCAGTGCTAGAGATCATCGGGAAGCAGATACCTATAATTCACCCCTCCACTTT CSARDHREADTYNSPLHF
16 TRBJ2-1 TRBV6-5 TRBD2 NA TGTGCCAGCAGTTCACTCGGGGGGTATCGCAACAATGAGCAGTTCTTC CASSSLGGYRNNEQFF
17 TRBJ2-2 TRBV4-2 TRBD2 few TGTGCCAGCAGCCAAGATTTAGCGGGGGGGCCGGACGGGGAGCTGTTTTTT CASSQDLAGGPDGELFF
20 TRBJ1-2 TRBV6-6 NA few TGTGCCAGCAGTGCAGTATCGGACGCATTGGATTATGTAGCTAACTATGGCTACACCTTC CASSAVSDALDYVANYGYTF
15 TRBJ2-7 TRBV4-1 NA NA TGCGCCAGCAGCCAAGAATTTGGGGGAGAGGACGAGCAGTACTTC CASSQEFGGEDEQYF
13 TRBJ1-1 TRBV5-1 NA NA TGCGCCAGCAGCTTGGTCGCAGACACTGAAGCTTTCTTT CASSLVADTEAFF
17 TRBJ2-3 TRBV9 TRBD2 NA TGTGCCAGCAGCGTAGAACGGGGGGGCTTTTGGGCAGATACGCAGTATTTT CASSVERGGFWADTQYF
14 TRBJ1-1 TRBV12-3/TRBV12-4 TRBD1 few TGTGCCAGCAGATCGGGACAGTTGAACACTGAAGCTTTCTTT CASRSGQLNTEAFF
12 TRBJ2-1 TRBV27 NA NA TGTGCCAGCAGTACCTGGGGGAATGAGCAGTTCTTC CASSTWGNEQFF
17 TRBJ2-3 TRBV4-2 TRBD2 few TGTGCCAGCAGCCCTCGCGGTAGCGGGGGCCGCACAGATACGCAGTATTTT CASSPRGSGGRTDTQYF
20 TRBJ1-1 TRBV4-1 NA many TGCGCCAGCAGCCCCCTGGGCGGTGAAGGGGAGCCGAAACTGAACACTGAAGCTTTCTTT CASSPLGGEGEPKLNTEAFF
14 TRBJ1-5 TRBV7-6 NA NA TGTGCCAGCAGCGACGCAGGGTATAATCAGCCCCAGCATTTT CASSDAGYNQPQHF
15 TRBJ2-2 TRBV27 NA NA TGTGCCAGCAGAGGGACCGACAAGCCCTGGGTACGGCTGTTTTTT CASRGTDKPWVRLFF
11 TRBJ1-2 TRBV4-1 NA NA TGCGCCATCATGGAGCGGGATACAGGCACCTTC CAIMERDTGTF
14 TRBJ2-3 TRBV6-6 NA NA TGTGCCAGCGCCTGGGACGAAGGCACAGATACGCAGTATTTT CASAWDEGTDTQYF
15 TRBJ1-2 TRBV6-2/TRBV6-3 NA NA TGTGCCAGCAGTTACTCCCTAAGGACGGCCGATGGCTACACCTTC CASSYSLRTADGYTF
12 TRBJ1-3 TRBV12-3/TRBV12-4 NA NA TGTGCCAGCACAGCCTCTGGAAACACCATATATTTT CASTASGNTIYF
14 TRBJ1-1 TRBV28 NA few TGTGCCAGCAGTACCGCGGGTGGGAGCACTGAAGCTTTCTTT CASSTAGGSTEAFF
11 TRBJ2-7 TRBV6-1 NA few TGTGCCAGCACAGGGCGTTACGAGCAGTACTTC CASTGRYEQYF
14 TRBJ2-3 TRBV12-3/TRBV12-4 NA NA TGTGCCAGCAGTTTGTGGGGATCGGAAGATACGCAGTATTTT CASSLWGSEDTQYF
15 TRBJ1-1 TRBV7-9 NA many TGTGCCAGCAGCTTAGTTTCAGGTGTGAACACTGAAGCTTTCTTT CASSLVSGVNTEAFF
14 TRBJ1-2 TRBV12-3/TRBV12-4 TRBD1 NA TGTGCCAGCAGTGGAGGGACAGTTAACTATGGCTACACCTTC CASSGGTVNYGYTF
17 TRBJ1-3 TRBV5-6 NA NA TGTGCCAGCAGCCGGGACCGCAGTCAATTTTCTGGAAACACCATATATTTT CASSRDRSQFSGNTIYF
14 TRBJ1-2 TRBV7-2 NA many TGTGCCAGCAGCTTAGCAAGGGGCGACTATGGCTACACCTTC CASSLARGDYGYTF
12 TRBJ2-7 TRBV20-1 TRBD1 NA TGCAGTGCTCGGGACAGTTCCTACGAGCAGTACTTC CSARDSSYEQYF
15 TRBJ2-1 TRBV7-6 NA many TGTGCCAGCAGCTTTGGTAGCGGTTCCTACAATGAGCAGTTCTTC CASSFGSGSYNEQFF
12 TRBJ1-1 TRBV27 NA few TGTGCCAGCAGTCGCAGGAACACTGAAGCTTTCTTT CASSRRNTEAFF
16 TRBJ1-2 TRBV6-5 NA few TGTGCCAGCAGTTACGGGACGGGCGGAGGCGGCTATGGCTACACCTTC CASSYGTGGGGYGYTF
15 TRBJ1-5 TRBV7-9 NA many TGTGCCAGCGTCGCGAAAGGCCGGGGCAATCAGCCCCAGCATTTT CASVAKGRGNQPQHF
12 TRBJ1-4 TRBV29-1 NA NA TGCAGCGTCCTGGACGGTGGAGAAAAACTGTTTTTT CSVLDGGEKLFF
13 TRBJ1-6 TRBV27 NA few TGTGCCAGCAGTTTAGGGACGGATTCACCCCTCCACTTT CASSLGTDSPLHF
16 TRBJ2-1 TRBV7-9 NA few TGTGCCAGCAGCTCGACAGGGAGGCCTTACTACAATGAGCAGTTCTTC CASSSTGRPYYNEQFF